One TCR beta chain is described in this entry. The antigen it binds to is not known. There are no base qualities to consult, and no much larger clone falls within one base. The sample comes from a study of cytomegalovirus exposure and HLA in healthy donors (dated by TCRdb to about 2017). Regarding the study in general: An earlier analysis of roughly 570 of the donors reported about 300 Gb of sequence data and approximately 120 million unique TCR beta sequences obtained from around 180 million T cells. Around 320 gigabases of sequencing data and 80 million or so unique TCR sequences were included in an early release covering over 600 HLA-typed donors. The genetic ancestry cluster associated with self-reported Caucasian donors included over 80% of the roughly 400 genotyped donors. The study aimed to test whether cataloging public T cell receptors could reveal signatures of past pathogen exposure. The study used immunosequencing to profile the T cell repertoires of approximately 640 subjects and linked those repertoires to cytomegalovirus serostatus. A separate validation cohort of about 110 different subjects was used in addition to the roughly 670-subject first cohort. High-throughput TCR immunosequencing, statistical association of individual TCRs with disease status, and machine learning were combined to predict cytomegalovirus infection status. To study patterns of TCR occurrence, a later analysis re-analyzed previously published TCR beta repertoires from 666 donors and added high-resolution HLA genotyping. Rather than drawing on any new phenotypic data, the later analysis identified candidate immune exposures from TCR beta sequences and the way those sequences occurred across donors. An earlier analysis of about 620 of the donors applied high-throughput TCR beta sequencing to assess whether each TCR beta V gene segment acted as functional or pseudogenic. Donor age, sex, ethnicity and CMV serostatus were collected together with the repertoire data. A later genetic analysis used genome-wide SNP genotypes for about three fifths of the roughly 700 donors, treating that subset as a discovery cohort. All discovery cohort repertoires had been generated on a single sequencing platform. HLA typing included class I and class II loci at four-digit resolution. Typing coverage differed by locus: A, B, C, DRB1 and DQB1 were typed in roughly 620-640 donors, DQA1 in 522, DPA1 in around 600, and DPB1 in 400 to 480. Four to six DR-DQ haplotypes were handled as single units for association and clustering, since linkage in the cohort was strong. Among a few hundred genotyped donors of the cohort, an average of roughly 240,000 unique TCR beta nucleotide sequences were sequenced per donor, about a sixth of them non-productive.

Trimming takes 2 bases off V and 6 bases off J; junction bases not matched to a gene: 7. From cysteine to phenylalanine, the CDR3 is 15 amino acids long. The read is trimmed to its CDR3 DNA, 45 bases read in frame from base 1. CDR1 and CDR2, looked up from the germline V gene, are MRHNA and SNTAGT. The cohort was made up of under 800 healthy bone marrow donors. At the time of sampling, all cohort members were nominally healthy, though unrecorded immune exposures were likely present. The donor was CMV seropositive and belonged to the group of 250 to 350 seropositive cohort members. A peripheral blood sample was collected from each donor, and TCR beta sequencing was performed on peripheral blood mononuclear cells. The Qiagen DNeasy Blood Extraction Kit was used to extract genomic DNA from the blood cell samples. Overall study results and their limits: Because the 87-base-pair reads could not distinguish some IMGT-functional V segments, including TRBV6-2 and TRBV6-3, those segments were excluded. The classifier was reported to diagnose cytomegalovirus status with high specificity and sensitivity in both the original and validation cohorts. A further reported finding was that TCR beta sequences accurately predicted the HLA-A and HLA-B alleles for most subjects in the first cohort. CMV serostatus was the only immune exposure information available for the cohort. A later analysis reported that several top co-occurrence clusters appeared linked to parvovirus B19, influenza, CMV and Epstein-Barr virus. While some public TCRs were present in many individuals, most TCR sequences turned up only very rarely across donors. An earlier analysis of approximately 530 of the donors showed that most TCR beta V segments appeared in productive rearrangements either about 90% or about 30% of the time, which broadly matched IMGT annotations. The study listed approximately 150 TCR beta chains as associated with cytomegalovirus. When HLA alleles, especially DR and DQ, strongly co-occurred, attributing TCR associations to individual alleles was difficult. A later genetic analysis associated a missense DCLRE1C variant with V-gene and J-gene trimming of TCR beta chains, and an independent cohort replicated the association. In a later analysis, HLA-associated TCR beta chains showed more clonal expansion and lower generation probabilities than non-associated chains that were equally common. It was suggested by the authors that the approach could potentially be generalized to other disease states and immunological phenotypes. In a later analysis, TCR association rates were found to vary across HLA loci, with the most associated TCRs seen for DRB1 alleles and the fewest for HLA-C alleles. In this cohort, only TCR beta chains were sequenced, and detectable features were limited by the absence of alpha or paired-chain data. A later analysis found that most CMV-associated TCR beta chains appeared HLA-restricted, with HLA associations seemingly driven largely by CMV exposure. HLA typing was unavailable for some donors at each locus, so association tests used only the typed subset. According to a later genetic analysis, donors in an Asian-associated ancestry cluster had fewer N-insertions in productive TCRs than the approximately 630-donor mean. Correlated functional status among segregating V segments might reflect linkage disequilibrium, but an unknown experimental factor could not be ruled out. A later analysis associated 16,951 TCR beta sequences with specific HLA alleles at a false discovery rate of 0.05. Because counts were too low, some 16 rarely observed V segments, including chromosome 9 orphons, were excluded from the earlier analysis of about 500 of the donors. A group of highly shared sequence variants was considered likely to be a technical artifact of the sequencing pipeline. Roughly uniform sequencing depth across donors was assumed in presence/absence analyses, although this assumption may not hold. A few of the identified cytomegalovirus-associated TCR beta chains were confirmed in vitro to be specific for cytomegalovirus antigens.

Libraries were made using the immunoSEQ multiplex PCR assay. For the multiplex PCR, a mixture combining 60 forward primers for TCR Vbeta segments and 13 reverse primers for TCR Jbeta segments was used. Amplification of the CDR3 region of rearranged TCR beta genes was performed with a multiplex PCR assay on genomic DNA. The Illumina HiSeq System was used to sequence the amplified TCR beta libraries as 87-base-pair reads. Under the source paper's analysis protocol: Across the 500 to 700 repertoires, a later analysis counted 78 million or so unique TCR beta chains, some 11 million of which were shared by at least two donors. Raw reads were error-corrected and collapsed into unique sequences with a nearest-neighbor algorithm that merged closely related sequences to remove PCR and sequencing errors. To assign V, D and J gene segments, CDR3 sequences were aligned to IMGT reference sequences. For a sequence to be retained, at least a six-nucleotide match to both a V gene segment and a J gene segment was required. A rearrangement counted as productive if the CDR3 had no stop codons and remained in frame with V and J, and every other rearrangement counted as non-productive. CDR3 was defined by IMGT convention, running from the second conserved V-encoded cysteine to the conserved J-encoded phenylalanine. In an earlier analysis of 500 to 650 of the donors, sequences lacking an unambiguous match to a single V gene segment were excluded. An earlier analysis of 500 to 600 of the donors classified V segments as functional when productive rearrangements were above 56.7% and as segregating when the standard deviation between donors was above 5%. A statistical classification framework was built for diagnosing cytomegalovirus status from the catalog of TCR beta chain sequences. In a later analysis, TCR nucleotide sequences were compared against IMGT/GENE-DB human TR gene sequences so that V and J genes could be assigned. A later analysis assigned CDR3 sequences and most-parsimonious VDJ recombination scenarios with the TCRdist pipeline. In a later analysis, each TCR beta chain was defined by its CDR3 amino acid sequence together with its V-gene family, and reads without a unique V-gene family were excluded. A later analysis removed several hundred highly shared, low-generation-probability nucleotide sequences to deal with suspected cross-contamination and a sequencing artifact. A later analysis calculated a clonal expansion index for each public chain from normalized within-repertoire ranks of inferred template counts. Generation probabilities in a later analysis came from a VDJ recombination model fitted to out-of-frame rearrangements, and those results were checked against IGoR. A later analysis scored TCR-TCR, TCR-HLA and TCR-CMV co-occurrence with hypergeometric tests, applying a repertoire-size bias correction to TCR pairs. In a later analysis, false discovery rates were estimated by permuting HLA or CMV assignments 20 times. A later analysis grouped co-occurring TCRs with DBSCAN, adding TCRdist sequence similarity when clustering within HLA-allele-positive subsets. Repertoires with fewer than 30,000 or more than 120,000 public chains were left out of co-occurrence clustering, as were a few repertoires with anomalous nucleotide sharing. In its TCRdb copy, this immuneACCESS table keeps in-frame sequences only and misses some clones. Where compared with another copy, unresolved V genes explain less than half of these, and the others have no known cause. V, J and clone size were drawn from that table, and D and trimming were deduced from the DNA. This sample lists approximately 150,000 clones; roughly 80% were detected once. The top ten clonotypes cover roughly 3.5% of the sample.

This clonotype was obtained from a man aged 25-45 years in good health and CMV-seropositive. The chain is encoded by TRBV6-4 joined to TRBJ2-1; 7 middle bases align to TRBD1. The sequencing sample was made of PBMCs. The nucleotides are TGTGCCAGCAGTGACAATAGGGGGCGCCCCAATGAGCAGTTCTTC. Its product reads: CASSDNRGRPNEQFF.